This T cell receptor (beta chain) was observed in a study of T-cell reconstitution after alpha-beta-depleted transplantation in children. The germline V gene has CDR1 MNHEY and CDR2 SVGAGI. V lost 1 base, J lost 3 bases, and 12 bases lay in between. The CDR3 has 15 residues. For TCRbeta, the library was prepared with unique molecular identifiers. One entry per CDR3 protein results from TCRdb running MiXCR on the PCR reads. The repertoire consists of about 400,000 distinct CDR3 sequences, with roughly 17% occurring once and the leading ten covering less than 30%. This chain connects TRBV6-5 to TRBJ1-2, with D tentatively TRBD1 (5 bases). Sequenced here: PBMCs, mostly from graft donor cells, sampled 360 days after TCRalphabeta/CD19-depleted stem cell transplant. The sequence derives from a boy younger than two who had a stem cell transplant for Wiskott-Aldrich syndrome, so the T cells may come from the graft donor. In DNA form, the CDR3 reads TGTGCCAGCAGTTACTGGGGGACTTTCGACTATGGCTACACCTTC. This encodes CASSYWGTFDYGYTF.